This is a list of T cell receptor beta chains from one sample in a study of blood T cell repertoires in COVID-19. The assay was immunoSEQ multiplex PCR, and TCRdb's table has in-frame clones only and misses some. The sample consists of 91,000 or so clones, approximately 82% of them appearing once. The sequencing sample was made of peripheral blood. Receptors originate from a man aged 45-60 years with active or convalescent COVID-19. Each CDR3 is given with its conserved first and last residue. The order of the fields is V gene, D gene, clone size, J gene, CDR3 DNA, CDR3 protein. A D gene is named only where the DNA matches it firmly. Some rows have no size entry. The others give once, few or many, or a class for an expanded clone.

V gene: TRBV19; D gene: TRBD1; clone size: few; J gene: TRBJ1-6; CDR3 DNA: TGTGCCAGTAGTAGGCCAAGACAGGGGAGTTCACCCCTCCACTTT; CDR3 protein: CASSRPRQGSSPLHF
V gene: TRBV10-3; D gene: TRBD1; clone size: once; J gene: TRBJ1-5; CDR3 DNA: TGTGCCATCGGTAGACAGGGGGACGAGTATAGCAATCAGCCCCAGCATTTT; CDR3 protein: CAIGRQGDEYSNQPQHF
V gene: TRBV5-1; D gene: -; clone size: -; J gene: TRBJ1-4; CDR3 DNA: TGCGCCAGCAGCGACCACGGACAGAGTAATGAAAAACTGTTTTTT; CDR3 protein: CASSDHGQSNEKLFF
V gene: TRBV24-1; D gene: TRBD2; clone size: once; J gene: TRBJ2-3; CDR3 DNA: TGTGCCACCTCCGGGACTAGCGGTTCAGGTACGCAGTATTTT; CDR3 protein: CATSGTSGSGTQYF
V gene: TRBV28; D gene: TRBD1; clone size: -; J gene: TRBJ1-2; CDR3 DNA: TGTGCCAGTTTGCCCGGGACAGGGCTCTATGGCTACACCTTC; CDR3 protein: CASLPGTGLYGYTF
V gene: TRBV27; D gene: TRBD2; clone size: -; J gene: TRBJ2-6; CDR3 DNA: TGTGCCAGCAGGAGCGGGGGGAACTCTGGGGCCAACGTCCTGACTTTC; CDR3 protein: CASRSGGNSGANVLTF
V gene: TRBV3-1/TRBV3-2; D gene: TRBD2; clone size: -; J gene: TRBJ2-1; CDR3 DNA: TGTGCCAGCAGGGGGGGGTTGGATGAGCAGTTCTTC; CDR3 protein: CASRGGLDEQFF
V gene: TRBV18; D gene: -; clone size: -; J gene: TRBJ2-1; CDR3 DNA: TGTGCCAGCTCACGACTAGACGGTGAGCAGTTCTTC; CDR3 protein: CASSRLDGEQFF
V gene: TRBV5-4; D gene: TRBD1; clone size: few; J gene: TRBJ2-7; CDR3 DNA: TGTGCCAGCAGCAGGGGACAGGGGGCGTTCTACGAGCAGTACTTC; CDR3 protein: CASSRGQGAFYEQYF
V gene: TRBV3-1/TRBV3-2; D gene: -; clone size: -; J gene: TRBJ1-2; CDR3 DNA: TGTGCCAGCAGCCAGAGGGTCAGTTCCTATGGCTACACCTTC; CDR3 protein: CASSQRVSSYGYTF
V gene: TRBV2; D gene: TRBD1; clone size: few; J gene: TRBJ1-6; CDR3 DNA: TGTGCCAGCAGTGAACGGGGGACAGGGAAGAGGGGCGATAATTCACCCCTCCACTTT; CDR3 protein: CASSERGTGKRGDNSPLHF
V gene: TRBV9; D gene: -; clone size: once; J gene: TRBJ2-6; CDR3 DNA: TGTGCCAGCACCGGCTCTGGGGCCAACGTCCTGACTTTC; CDR3 protein: CASTGSGANVLTF
V gene: TRBV5-1; D gene: TRBD2; clone size: -; J gene: TRBJ2-3; CDR3 DNA: TGCGCCAGCAGCATCGCGGGGGATAGCACAGATACGCAGTATTTT; CDR3 protein: CASSIAGDSTDTQYF
V gene: TRBV9; D gene: -; clone size: -; J gene: TRBJ1-2; CDR3 DNA: TGTGCCAGCAGCGCCGACGGGACTGCCGTCTATGGCTACACCTTC; CDR3 protein: CASSADGTAVYGYTF
V gene: TRBV5-6; D gene: -; clone size: -; J gene: TRBJ1-2; CDR3 DNA: TGTGCCAGCAGCCGTGACAGAGCTAACTATGGCTACACCTTC; CDR3 protein: CASSRDRANYGYTF
V gene: TRBV6-5; D gene: TRBD2; clone size: -; J gene: TRBJ2-5; CDR3 DNA: TGTGCCAGCAGTTTGACTAGCGGCCCCCAAGAGACCCAGTACTTC; CDR3 protein: CASSLTSGPQETQYF
V gene: TRBV28; D gene: -; clone size: -; J gene: TRBJ1-4; CDR3 DNA: TGTGCCAGCAGTTTTCTGGGGCAGGGGTTTGAAAAACTGTTTTTT; CDR3 protein: CASSFLGQGFEKLFF
V gene: TRBV2; D gene: TRBD1; clone size: once; J gene: TRBJ2-1; CDR3 DNA: TGTGCCAGCAGTGAAGAGGGGGGACAGGGCAATGAGCAGTTCTTC; CDR3 protein: CASSEEGGQGNEQFF
V gene: TRBV10-3; D gene: -; clone size: -; J gene: TRBJ1-1; CDR3 DNA: TGTGCCATCAGTGATAGCGGTCATCGGGCGGGGAACACTGAAGCTTTCTTT; CDR3 protein: CAISDSGHRAGNTEAFF
V gene: TRBV18; D gene: TRBD1; clone size: -; J gene: TRBJ1-2; CDR3 DNA: TGTGCCAGCTCAGCGGACGGACAGGAACCTTATGGCTACACCTTC; CDR3 protein: CASSADGQEPYGYTF
V gene: TRBV20-1; D gene: -; clone size: -; J gene: TRBJ1-2; CDR3 DNA: TGCAGTGCTAGTCCTCGACAGGCCTCCAATGGCTACACCTTC; CDR3 protein: CSASPRQASNGYTF
V gene: TRBV5-1; D gene: TRBD1; clone size: -; J gene: TRBJ1-1; CDR3 DNA: TGCGCCAGCAGCTTGGGCTACAGGGGGCGGAACACTGAAGCTTTCTTT; CDR3 protein: CASSLGYRGRNTEAFF
V gene: TRBV2; D gene: -; clone size: -; J gene: TRBJ2-3; CDR3 DNA: TGTGCCAGCAGTGCCCGGGATACGCAGTATTTT; CDR3 protein: CASSARDTQYF